This T cell receptor beta chain was found in a study of blood T cell repertoires in COVID-19 (TCRdb year 2020). As for the study more broadly: Samples from collaborators originated in the United States, Italy and Spain and spanned both the acute and convalescent phases of COVID-19. The material from the prospective study consisted of cDNA or gDNA derived from T cells, B-cell-depleted T cells, or PBMCs. Subjects who had been exposed to COVID-19, were actively infected with it, or had recovered from it provided the deeply sampled blood TCRbeta repertoires that made up the dataset. The repertoires were released in a freely available public database intended as a resource for research on the immune response to SARS-CoV-2. The samples were drawn from the first 160 participants of the ongoing ImmuneRACE study and from about 1,200 subjects provided by 6 global collaborators. Sample metadata almost always included a de-identified subject ID, COVID-19 status, age in years and sex. Where HLA class I and class II types were available, the types were taken from metadata supplied by the sample provider, not from assay-based typing.

As regards this clone: What this receptor recognizes is not known. No base qualities exist here, and no much larger clone lies one base off it.

Study-wide conclusions, independent of this receptor: The quantity of clinical and demographic metadata differed by source and by participant and was supplied without curation.

TCRbeta CDR3 regions were amplified from genomic DNA using the immunoSEQ Assay, a bias-controlled multiplex PCR. As for the authors' bioinformatics: The number of nucleated cells in each sample was estimated by amplification of reference gene primers within the assay. To quantify the absolute abundance of each unique TCRbeta CDR3 rearrangement, sequence reads were collapsed and filtered. For each sample, productive Simpson clonality was calculated as the square root of Simpson's diversity index across productive rearrangements. This is the immuneACCESS table as TCRdb keeps it, with only in-frame sequences that have V and J called. A part of the clones is gone; compared with another copy, unresolved V genes explain less than half, and the rest is unexplained. The V and J calls and clone size were taken over from that table, and D and trimming were inferred from the DNA. The sample table contains 70,000 or so clones; only one count was recorded for about nine tenths of them. The ten largest clones take up 6% to 7% of the sample.

The collaborating institutions used their own protocols to collect whole blood in K2EDTA tubes. For TCRbeta analysis, collaborators shipped samples as frozen whole blood, isolated PBMCs, or DNA extracted from either of those sample types. Material: peripheral blood. The clonotype originates from a woman aged 50 to 60 with acute or convalescent COVID-19.

The CDR3 reads as follows: CASSSEGSGANVLTF. The DNA sequence follows: TGTGCCAGCTCGTCCGAGGGATCAGGGGCCAACGTCCTGACTTTC. The chain uses TRBV18 and TRBJ2-6; TRBD2 is perhaps the D gene, given 5 matching bases. The CDR3 numbers 15 residues from cysteine through phenylalanine. Only the CDR3 region is kept as DNA, spanning 45 bases read in frame from base 1. According to the germline V gene, CDR1 reads KGHSH and CDR2 reads LQKENI. The V and J ends are trimmed by 6 bases and 4 bases, leaving 13 bases between them.